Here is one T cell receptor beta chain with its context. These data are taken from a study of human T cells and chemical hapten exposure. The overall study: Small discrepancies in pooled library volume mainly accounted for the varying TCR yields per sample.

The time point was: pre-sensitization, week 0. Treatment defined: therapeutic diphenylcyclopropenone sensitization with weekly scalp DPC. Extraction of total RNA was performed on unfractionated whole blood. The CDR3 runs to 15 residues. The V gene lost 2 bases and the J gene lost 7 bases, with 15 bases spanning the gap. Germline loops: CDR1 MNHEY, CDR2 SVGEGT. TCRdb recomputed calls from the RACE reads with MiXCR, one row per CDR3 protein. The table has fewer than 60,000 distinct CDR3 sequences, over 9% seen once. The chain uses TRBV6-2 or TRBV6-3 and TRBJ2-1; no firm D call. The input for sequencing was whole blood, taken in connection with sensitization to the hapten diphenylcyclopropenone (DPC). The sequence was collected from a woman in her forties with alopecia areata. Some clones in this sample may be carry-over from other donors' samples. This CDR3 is CASSYPAGLVNEQFF. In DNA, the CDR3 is TGTGCCAGCAGTTACCCGGCAGGTTTGGTAAATGAGCAGTTCTTC.